This TCR beta chain came from a study of regulatory T cells in long-lasting Graves disease. This clonotype was picked up many times. Investigators prepared the TCR beta libraries by applying iRepertoire HTBI primers and Arm-PCR of CDR3 regions. TCRdb re-derived calls from the multiplex PCR reads in MiXCR, one entry per CDR3 protein. The table includes around 300,000 distinct CDR3 sequences, 22% detected once. Time point noted: persistent/refractory GD, antithyroid drugs over 5 years with positive TRAb. RNA extracted from PBMCs served as the sequencing template. The material was peripheral blood mononuclear cells (PBMCs), obtained when the disease was refractory, from a patient treated with antithyroid drugs. This TCR came from a female donor with Graves disease.

CDR3 DNA sequence: TGTGCCAGCAACACCGGGGCAGGGGGCGACTATGGCTACACCTTC. This codes for CASNTGAGGDYGYTF. V and J are TRBV7-2 and TRBJ1-2, with 8 bases matching TRBD1. CDR1 is SGHTA and CDR2 is FQGNSA in the germline V gene. The ends lost 7 bases at V and 3 bases at J; junction bases unmatched: 10. The CDR3 runs to 15 residues. Full variable domain (remainder filled in from reference TRBV7-2 and TRBJ1-2): GAGVSQSPSNKVTEKGKDVELRCDPISGHTALYWYRQSLGQGLEFLIYFQGNSAPDKSGLPSDRFSAERTGGSVSTLTIQRTQQEDSAVYLCASNTGAGGDYGYTFGSGTRLTVV.